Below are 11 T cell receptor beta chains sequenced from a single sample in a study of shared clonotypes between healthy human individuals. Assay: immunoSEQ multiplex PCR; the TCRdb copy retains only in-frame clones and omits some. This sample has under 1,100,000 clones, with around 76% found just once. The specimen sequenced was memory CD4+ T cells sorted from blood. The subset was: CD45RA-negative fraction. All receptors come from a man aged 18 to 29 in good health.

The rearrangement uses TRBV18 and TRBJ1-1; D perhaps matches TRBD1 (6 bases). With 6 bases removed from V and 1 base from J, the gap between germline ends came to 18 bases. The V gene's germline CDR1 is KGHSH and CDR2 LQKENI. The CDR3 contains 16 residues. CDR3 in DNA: TGTGCCAGCTCCCCATGGGGGGGGGCGCGGAACACTGAAGCTTTCTTT. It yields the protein CASSPWGGARNTEAFF.

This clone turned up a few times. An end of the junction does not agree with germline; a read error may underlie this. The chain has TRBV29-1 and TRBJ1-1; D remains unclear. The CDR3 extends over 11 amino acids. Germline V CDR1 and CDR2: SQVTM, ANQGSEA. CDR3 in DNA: TGCAGCGTTAAAGAGAACACTGAAGCTTTCTTT. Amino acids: CSVKENTEAFF.

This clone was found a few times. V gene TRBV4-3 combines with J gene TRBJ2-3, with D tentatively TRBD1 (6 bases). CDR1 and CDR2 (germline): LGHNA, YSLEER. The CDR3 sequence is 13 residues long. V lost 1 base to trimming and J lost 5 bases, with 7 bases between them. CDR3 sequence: CASSQVRGDTQYF. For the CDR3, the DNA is TGCGCCAGCAGCCAAGTCAGGGGAGATACGCAGTATTTT.

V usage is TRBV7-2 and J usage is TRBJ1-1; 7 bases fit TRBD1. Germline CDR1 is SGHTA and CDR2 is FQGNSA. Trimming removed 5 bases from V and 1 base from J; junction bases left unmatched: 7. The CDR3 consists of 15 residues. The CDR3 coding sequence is TGTGCCAGCAGCCCACGGACAGGTTCGAACACTGAAGCTTTCTTT. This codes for CASSPRTGSNTEAFF.

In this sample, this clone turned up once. The CDR3 DNA reads as TGTGCCAGCAGTGAAGTCGGACGGATATATAATTCACCCCTCCACTTT. As protein: CASSEVGRIYNSPLHF. The rearrangement uses TRBV2 and TRBJ1-6; D not certain. The CDR3 totals 16 residues. The germline V gene encodes CDR1 SNHLY and CDR2 FYNNEI. V lost 1 base and J 4 bases, leaving 11 bases between the germline ends.

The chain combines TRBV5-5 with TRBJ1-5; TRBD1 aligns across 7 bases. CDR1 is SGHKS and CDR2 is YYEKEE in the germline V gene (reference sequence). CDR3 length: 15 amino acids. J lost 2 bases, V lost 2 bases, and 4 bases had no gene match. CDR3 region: CASSFWTGGNQPQHF. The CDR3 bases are TGTGCCAGCAGCTTTTGGACAGGTGGCAATCAGCCCCAGCATTTT.

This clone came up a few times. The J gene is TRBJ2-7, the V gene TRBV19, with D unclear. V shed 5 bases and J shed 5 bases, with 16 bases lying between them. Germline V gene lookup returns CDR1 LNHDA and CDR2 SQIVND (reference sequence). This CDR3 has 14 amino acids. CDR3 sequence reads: CASSPDSFRDEQYF. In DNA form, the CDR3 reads TGTGCCAGTAGTCCAGACTCCTTTCGGGACGAGCAGTACTTC.

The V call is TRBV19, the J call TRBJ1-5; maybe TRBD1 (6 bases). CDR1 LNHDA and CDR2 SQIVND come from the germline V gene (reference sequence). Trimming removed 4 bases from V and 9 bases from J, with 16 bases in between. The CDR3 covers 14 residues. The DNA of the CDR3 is TGTGCCAGTAGTACCCGACAGGACCCTAGGCCCCAGCATTTT. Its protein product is CASSTRQDPRPQHF. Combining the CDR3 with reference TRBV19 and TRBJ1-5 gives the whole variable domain DGGITQSPKYLFRKEGQNVTLSCEQNLNHDAMYWYRQDPGQGLRLIYYSQIVNDFQKGDIAEGYSVSREKKESFPLTVTSAQKNPTAFYLCASSTRQDPRPQHFGDGTRLSIL.

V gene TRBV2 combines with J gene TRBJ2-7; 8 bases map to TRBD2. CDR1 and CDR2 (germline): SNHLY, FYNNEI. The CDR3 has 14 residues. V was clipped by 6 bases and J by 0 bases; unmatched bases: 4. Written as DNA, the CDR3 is TGTGCCAGCAGCCCGGGGGGGCTCTCCTACGAGCAGTACTTC. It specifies CASSPGGLSYEQYF.

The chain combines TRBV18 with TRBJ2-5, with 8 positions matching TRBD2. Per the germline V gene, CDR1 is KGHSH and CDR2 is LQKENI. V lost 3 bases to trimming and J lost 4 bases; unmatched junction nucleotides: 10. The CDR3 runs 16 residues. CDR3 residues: CASSPRGSGSAETQYF. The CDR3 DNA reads TGTGCCAGCTCACCTAGGGGGAGCGGGAGTGCAGAGACCCAGTACTTC.

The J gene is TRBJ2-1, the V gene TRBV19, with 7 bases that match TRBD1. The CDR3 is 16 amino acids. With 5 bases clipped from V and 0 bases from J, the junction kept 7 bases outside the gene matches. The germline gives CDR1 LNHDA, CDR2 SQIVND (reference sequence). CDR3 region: CASSVRQGISYNEQFF. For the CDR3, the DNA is TGTGCCAGTAGTGTCCGACAGGGCATCTCCTACAATGAGCAGTTCTTC.